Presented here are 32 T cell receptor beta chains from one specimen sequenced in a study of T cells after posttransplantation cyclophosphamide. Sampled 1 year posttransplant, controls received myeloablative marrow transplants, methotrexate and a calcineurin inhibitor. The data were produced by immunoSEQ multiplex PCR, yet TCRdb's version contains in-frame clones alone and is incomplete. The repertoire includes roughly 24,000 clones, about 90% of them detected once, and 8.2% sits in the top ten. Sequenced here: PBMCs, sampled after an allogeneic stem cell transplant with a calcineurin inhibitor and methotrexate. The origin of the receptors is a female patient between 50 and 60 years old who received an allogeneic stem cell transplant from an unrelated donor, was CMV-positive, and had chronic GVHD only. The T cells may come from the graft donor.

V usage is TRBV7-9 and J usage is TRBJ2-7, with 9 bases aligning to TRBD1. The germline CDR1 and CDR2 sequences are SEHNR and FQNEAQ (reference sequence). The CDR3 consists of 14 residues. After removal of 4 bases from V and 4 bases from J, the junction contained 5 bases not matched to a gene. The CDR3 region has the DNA TGTGCCAGCAGCTACAGGGGGCAAGAGTACGAGCAGTACTTC. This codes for CASSYRGQEYEQYF.

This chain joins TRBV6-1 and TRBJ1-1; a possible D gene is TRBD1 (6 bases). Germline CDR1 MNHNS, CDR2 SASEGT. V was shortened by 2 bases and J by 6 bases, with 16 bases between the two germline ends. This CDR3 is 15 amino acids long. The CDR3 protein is CASSELNRASAEAFF. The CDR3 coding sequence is TGTGCCAGCAGTGAACTCAACAGGGCTTCTGCTGAAGCTTTCTTT.

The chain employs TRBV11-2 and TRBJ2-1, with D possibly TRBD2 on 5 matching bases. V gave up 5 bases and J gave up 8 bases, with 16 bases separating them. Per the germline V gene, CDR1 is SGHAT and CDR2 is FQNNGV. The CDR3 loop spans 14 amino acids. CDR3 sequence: CASSRLPYVHEQFF. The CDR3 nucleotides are TGTGCCAGCAGCAGACTACCCTACGTACATGAGCAGTTCTTC.

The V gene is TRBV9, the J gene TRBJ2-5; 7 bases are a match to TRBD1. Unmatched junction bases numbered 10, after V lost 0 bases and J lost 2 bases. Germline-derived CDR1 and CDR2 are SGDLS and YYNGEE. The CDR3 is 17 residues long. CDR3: CASSVDVPGQTQETQYF. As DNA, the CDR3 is TGTGCCAGCAGCGTAGATGTGCCGGGACAGACACAAGAGACCCAGTACTTC.

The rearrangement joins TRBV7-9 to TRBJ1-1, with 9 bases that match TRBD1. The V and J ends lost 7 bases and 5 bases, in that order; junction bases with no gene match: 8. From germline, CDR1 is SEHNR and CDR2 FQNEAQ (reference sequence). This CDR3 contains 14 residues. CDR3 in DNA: TGTGCCAGCACCGAGGGACAGGGAAGGACTGAAGCTTTCTTT. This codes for CASTEGQGRTEAFF.

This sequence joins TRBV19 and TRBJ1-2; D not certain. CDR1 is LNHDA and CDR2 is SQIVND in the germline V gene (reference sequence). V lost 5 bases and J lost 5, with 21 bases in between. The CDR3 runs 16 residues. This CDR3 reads CASSPAPGSAPYGYTF. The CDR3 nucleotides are TGTGCCAGTAGTCCCGCCCCTGGGAGTGCCCCATATGGCTACACCTTC.

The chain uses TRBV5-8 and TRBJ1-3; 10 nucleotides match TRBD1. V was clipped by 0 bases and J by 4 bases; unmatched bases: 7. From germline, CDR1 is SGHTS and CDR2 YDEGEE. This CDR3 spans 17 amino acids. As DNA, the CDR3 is TGTGCCAGCAGCTTGGTTGTTGGGACAGGGGTCGGAAACACCATATATTTT. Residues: CASSLVVGTGVGNTIYF.

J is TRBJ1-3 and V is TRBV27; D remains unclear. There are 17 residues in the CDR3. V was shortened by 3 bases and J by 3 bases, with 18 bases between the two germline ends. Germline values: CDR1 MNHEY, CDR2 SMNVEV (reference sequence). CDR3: CASSLEGPSHFGNTIYF. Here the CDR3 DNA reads TGTGCCAGCAGTTTGGAGGGCCCTTCCCACTTTGGAAACACCATATATTTT.

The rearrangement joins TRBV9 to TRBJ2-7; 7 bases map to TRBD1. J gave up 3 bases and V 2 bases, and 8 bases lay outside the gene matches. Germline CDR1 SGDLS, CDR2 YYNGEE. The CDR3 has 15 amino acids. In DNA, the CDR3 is TGTGCCAGCAGCGTCAGGCTAGGACAGGTCTACGAGCAGTACTTC. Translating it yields CASSVRLGQVYEQYF. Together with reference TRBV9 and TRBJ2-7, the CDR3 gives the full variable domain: DSGVTQTPKHLITATGQRVTLRCSPRSGDLSVYWYQQSLDQGLQFLIQYYNGEERAKGNILERFSAQQFPDLHSELNLSSLELGDSALYFCASSVRLGQVYEQYFGPGTRLTVT.

The CDR3 DNA sequence: TGTGCCAGCAGTTTTCCCGGGATGCCAGATCCAGGAGAGACCCAGTACTTC. This codes for CASSFPGMPDPGETQYF. This sequence joins TRBV28 and TRBJ2-5, with D possibly TRBD2 on 5 matching bases. The V end was cut by 3 bases, the J end by 4 bases, with 21 bases between. Germline values: CDR1 MDHEN, CDR2 SYDVKM. This CDR3 spans 17 amino acids.

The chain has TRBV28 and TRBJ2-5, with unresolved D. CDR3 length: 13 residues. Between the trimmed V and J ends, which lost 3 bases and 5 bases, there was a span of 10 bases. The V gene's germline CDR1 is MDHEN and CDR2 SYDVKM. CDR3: CASSFWSRETQYF. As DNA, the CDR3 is TGTGCCAGCAGTTTCTGGTCTAGGGAGACCCAGTACTTC.

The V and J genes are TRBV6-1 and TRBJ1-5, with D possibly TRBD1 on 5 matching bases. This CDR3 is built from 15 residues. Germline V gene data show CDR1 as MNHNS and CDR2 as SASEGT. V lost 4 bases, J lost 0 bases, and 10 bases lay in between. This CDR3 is CASSVMTDSNQPQHF. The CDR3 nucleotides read TGTGCCAGCAGTGTGATGACAGATAGCAATCAGCCCCAGCATTTT.

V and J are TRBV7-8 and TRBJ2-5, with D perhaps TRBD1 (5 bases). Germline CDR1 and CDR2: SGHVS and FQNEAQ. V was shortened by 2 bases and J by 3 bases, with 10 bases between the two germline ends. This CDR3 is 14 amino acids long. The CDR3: CASSLRQLEETQYF. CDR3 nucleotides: TGTGCCAGCAGCTTAAGACAGCTTGAAGAGACCCAGTACTTC.

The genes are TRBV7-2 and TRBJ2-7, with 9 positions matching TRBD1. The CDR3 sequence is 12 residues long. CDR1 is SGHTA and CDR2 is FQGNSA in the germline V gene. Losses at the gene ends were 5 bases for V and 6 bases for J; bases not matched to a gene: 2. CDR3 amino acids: CASSHRGREQYF. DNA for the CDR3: TGTGCCAGCAGCCACAGGGGGCGCGAGCAGTACTTC.

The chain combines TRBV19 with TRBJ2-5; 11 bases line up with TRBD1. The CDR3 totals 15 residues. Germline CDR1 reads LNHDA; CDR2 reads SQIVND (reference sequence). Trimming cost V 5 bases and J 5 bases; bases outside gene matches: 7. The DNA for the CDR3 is TGTGCCAGTAGTGTCCCCGGGACAGGGGGTGAGACCCAGTACTTC. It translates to CASSVPGTGGETQYF.

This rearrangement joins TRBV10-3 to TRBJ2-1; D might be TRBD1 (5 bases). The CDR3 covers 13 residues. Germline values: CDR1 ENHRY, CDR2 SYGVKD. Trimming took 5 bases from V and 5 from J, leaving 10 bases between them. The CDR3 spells CAISLDRNNEQFF. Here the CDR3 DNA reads TGTGCCATCAGTCTTGACAGAAACAATGAGCAGTTCTTC.

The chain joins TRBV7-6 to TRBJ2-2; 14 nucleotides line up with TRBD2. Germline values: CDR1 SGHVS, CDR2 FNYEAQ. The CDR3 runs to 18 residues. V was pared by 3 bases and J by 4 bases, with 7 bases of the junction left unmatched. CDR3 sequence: CASSFALGLAGVTGELFF. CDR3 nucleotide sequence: TGTGCCAGCAGCTTTGCCCTGGGACTAGCGGGGGTCACCGGGGAGCTGTTTTTT.

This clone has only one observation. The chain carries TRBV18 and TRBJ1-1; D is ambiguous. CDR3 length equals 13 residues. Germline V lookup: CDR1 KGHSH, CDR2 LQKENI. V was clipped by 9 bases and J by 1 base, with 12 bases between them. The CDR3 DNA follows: TGTGCCAGTACCTCGGGAGGGAACACTGAAGCTTTCTTT. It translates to CASTSGGNTEAFF.

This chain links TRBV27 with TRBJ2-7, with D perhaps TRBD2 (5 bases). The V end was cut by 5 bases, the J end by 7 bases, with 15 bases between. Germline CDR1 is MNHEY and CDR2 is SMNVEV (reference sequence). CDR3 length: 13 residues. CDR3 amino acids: CASSPQGSGEQYF. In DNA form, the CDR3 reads TGTGCCAGCAGTCCACAAGGGTCGGGGGAGCAGTACTTC.

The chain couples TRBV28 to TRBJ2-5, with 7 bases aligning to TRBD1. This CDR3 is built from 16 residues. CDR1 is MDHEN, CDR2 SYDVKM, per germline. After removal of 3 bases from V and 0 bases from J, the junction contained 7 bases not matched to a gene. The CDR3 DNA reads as TGTGCCAGCAGTTTGCACCCGACAGGGTACCAAGAGACCCAGTACTTC. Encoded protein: CASSLHPTGYQETQYF.

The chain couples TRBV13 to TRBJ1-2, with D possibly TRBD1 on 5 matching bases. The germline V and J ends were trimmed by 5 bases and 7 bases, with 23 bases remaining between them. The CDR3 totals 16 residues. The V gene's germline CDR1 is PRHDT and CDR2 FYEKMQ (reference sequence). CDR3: CASSPRPIRGKGGYTF. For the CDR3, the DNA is TGTGCCAGCAGCCCCCGTCCGATTCGGGGGAAGGGTGGCTACACCTTC.

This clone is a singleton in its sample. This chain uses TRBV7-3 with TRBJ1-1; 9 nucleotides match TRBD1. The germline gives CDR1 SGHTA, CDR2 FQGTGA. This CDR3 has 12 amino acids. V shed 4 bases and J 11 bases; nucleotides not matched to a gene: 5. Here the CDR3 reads CASSSGTGRAFF. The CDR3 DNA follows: TGTGCCAGCAGCTCAGGGACAGGGAGGGCTTTCTTT.

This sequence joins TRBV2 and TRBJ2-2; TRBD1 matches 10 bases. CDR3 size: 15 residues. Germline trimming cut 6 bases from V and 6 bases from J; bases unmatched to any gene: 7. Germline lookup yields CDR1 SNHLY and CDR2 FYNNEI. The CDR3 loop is CASRPGTGVSGELFF. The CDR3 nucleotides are TGTGCCAGCAGACCCGGGACAGGGGTATCCGGGGAGCTGTTTTTT.

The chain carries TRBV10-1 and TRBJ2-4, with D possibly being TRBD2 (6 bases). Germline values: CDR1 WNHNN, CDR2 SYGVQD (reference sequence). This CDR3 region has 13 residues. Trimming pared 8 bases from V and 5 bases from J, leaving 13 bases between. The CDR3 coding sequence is TGCGCCAGCGGAGGGGAAAGAGAAAACATTCAGTACTTC. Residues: CASGGERENIQYF.

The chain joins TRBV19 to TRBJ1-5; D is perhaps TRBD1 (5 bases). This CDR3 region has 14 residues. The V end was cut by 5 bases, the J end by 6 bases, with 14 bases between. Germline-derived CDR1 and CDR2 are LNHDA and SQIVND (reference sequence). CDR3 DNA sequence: TGTGCCAGTAGTCCCGCCAGGGAGGTTCAGCCCCAGCATTTT. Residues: CASSPAREVQPQHF. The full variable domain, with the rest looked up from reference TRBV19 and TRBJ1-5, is DGGITQSPKYLFRKEGQNVTLSCEQNLNHDAMYWYRQDPGQGLRLIYYSQIVNDFQKGDIAEGYSVSREKKESFPLTVTSAQKNPTAFYLCASSPAREVQPQHFGDGTRLSIL.

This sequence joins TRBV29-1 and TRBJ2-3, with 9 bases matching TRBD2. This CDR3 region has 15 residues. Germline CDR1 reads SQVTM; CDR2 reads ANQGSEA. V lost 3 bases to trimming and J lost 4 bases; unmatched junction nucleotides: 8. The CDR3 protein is CSVDSASGTADTQYF. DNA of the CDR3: TGCAGCGTTGATTCGGCTAGCGGGACTGCAGATACGCAGTATTTT.

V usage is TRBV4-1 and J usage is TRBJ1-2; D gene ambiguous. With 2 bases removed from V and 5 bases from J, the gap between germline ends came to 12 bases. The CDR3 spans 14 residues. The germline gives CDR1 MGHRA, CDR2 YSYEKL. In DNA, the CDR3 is TGCGCCAGCAGCCAAACAGAGAGGGAGTATGGCTACACCTTC. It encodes CASSQTEREYGYTF.

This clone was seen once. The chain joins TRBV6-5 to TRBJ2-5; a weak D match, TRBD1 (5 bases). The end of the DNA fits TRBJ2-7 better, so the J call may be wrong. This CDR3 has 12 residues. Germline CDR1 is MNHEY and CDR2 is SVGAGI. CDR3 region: CASSADSYEQYF. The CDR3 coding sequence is TGTGCCAGCAGCGCCGACAGCTACGAGCAGTACTTC.

CDR3 nucleotides: TGTGCCTGGAGTAGGATTAGCAAAGTCGATGAGCAGTTCTTC. Translated, it gives CAWSRISKVDEQFF. This chain links TRBV30 with TRBJ2-1; D is uncertain. This CDR3 comprises 14 residues. Trimming took 2 bases from V and 8 from J, leaving 16 bases between them. Looked up from germline, CDR1 is GTSNPN and CDR2 is SVGIG (reference sequence).

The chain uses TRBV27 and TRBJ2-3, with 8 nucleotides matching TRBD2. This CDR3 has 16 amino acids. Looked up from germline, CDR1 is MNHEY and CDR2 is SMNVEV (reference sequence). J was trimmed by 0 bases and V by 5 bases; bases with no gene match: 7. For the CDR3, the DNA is TGTGCCAGCAGTCACATGACTAGCGTTAGCACAGATACGCAGTATTTT. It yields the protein CASSHMTSVSTDTQYF.

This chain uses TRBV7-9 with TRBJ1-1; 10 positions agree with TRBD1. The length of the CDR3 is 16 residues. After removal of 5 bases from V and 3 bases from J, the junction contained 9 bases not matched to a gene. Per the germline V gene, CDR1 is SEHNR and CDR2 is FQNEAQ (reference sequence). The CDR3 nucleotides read TGTGCCAGCAGCCCAGACAGGGGGCAAGGGGACACTGAAGCTTTCTTT. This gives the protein CASSPDRGQGDTEAFF.

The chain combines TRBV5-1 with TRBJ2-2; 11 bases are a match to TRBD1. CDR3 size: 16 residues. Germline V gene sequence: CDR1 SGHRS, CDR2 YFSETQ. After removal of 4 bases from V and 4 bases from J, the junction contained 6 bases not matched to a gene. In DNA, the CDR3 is TGCGCCAGCAGCGAGGACAGGGGGCTGGTCACCGGGGAGCTGTTTTTT. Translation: CASSEDRGLVTGELFF.